Below are 30 T cell receptor beta chains sequenced from a single sample in a study of molecular identifiers for immune sequencing clone quantification. TCRdb redid the calling of the PCR reads with MiXCR, one entry per CDR3 protein. The sample holds some 650,000 distinct CDR3 sequences, 20% seen once. The sequencing input was naive CD8+ T cells from blood, with Jurkat cell RNA spiked in. Subset noted: FACS-sorted CD8+CD4-CCR7+CD45RA+ naive T cells. These receptors were taken from a human donor in good health. Some libraries in this study had Jurkat cell RNA spiked in.

At least ten counts were recorded for this clonotype. V and J are TRBV5-1 and TRBJ1-1; TRBD1 aligns across 7 bases. With 4 bases clipped from V and 6 bases from J, the junction kept 12 bases outside the gene matches. Germline assignment: CDR1 SGHRS and CDR2 YFSETQ. CDR3 length: 15 residues. In DNA form, the CDR3 reads TGCGCCAGCAGCCTAGCGACAGGGACGGCTCCTGAAGCTTTCTTT. Translating it yields CASSLATGTAPEAFF.

For this clonotype: One end of the junction does not line up with germline, which may come from a read error. The chain employs TRBV6-2 or TRBV6-3 and TRBJ1-1; D is uncertain. Germline assignment: CDR1 MNHEY and CDR2 SVGEGT. The length of the CDR3 is 14 residues. CDR3 in amino acids: CAGSYYLSGPEAFF. The CDR3 region has the DNA TGTGCCGGCAGTTACTACCTAAGCGGCCCTGAAGCTTTCTTT.

This clonotype was seen repeatedly, ten times or more. The rearrangement joins TRBV5-1 to TRBJ2-7; D remains unclear. Trimming took off 4 bases at V and 0 bases at J, with 11 bases between the two ends. CDR1 and CDR2 (germline): SGHRS, YFSETQ. The CDR3 contains 14 residues. CDR3 DNA sequence: TGCGCCAGCAGCCCCGCTAGGAGCTCCTACGAGCAGTACTTC. This codes for CASSPARSSYEQYF.

A word on this clonotype: A much larger clone differs from this one at a single base, so this may be a read error. The V and J genes are TRBV4-2 and TRBJ2-3, with TRBD2 matching 7 bases. The CDR3 spans 15 residues. Germline V CDR1 and CDR2: LGHNA, YNFKEQ. With V trimmed by 11 bases and J by 5 bases, 16 bases remained unmatched. The CDR3 bases are TGTGCCGCAGCACTAGCGAGAGGTGGTGGAGATACGCAGTATTTT. Translation gives CAAALARGGGDTQYF.

This clonotype was seen many times. This chain connects TRBV3-1 to TRBJ2-2, with D tentatively TRBD1 or TRBD2 (5 bases each). The germline V and J ends were trimmed by 2 bases and 2 bases, with 6 bases remaining between them. The CDR3 sequence is 14 residues long. Per germline, CDR1 LGHDT and CDR2 YNNKEL (reference sequence). The CDR3 DNA follows: TGTGCCAGCAGCCAAAGGGACAACACCGGGGAGCTGTTTTTT. It yields the protein CASSQRDNTGELFF.

A note on this clonotype: It may be a read error: a sequence one base away is much more abundant. The J gene is TRBJ2-2, the V gene TRBV4-1; a weak D match, TRBD2 (5 bases). This CDR3 comprises 11 residues. In germline, CDR1 is MGHRA, CDR2 YSYEKL. The CDR3 sequence is CASSQYGELLF. CDR3 DNA sequence: TGCGCCAGCAGCCAATACGGGGAGCTGCTTTTT.

This clonotype was counted between two and nine times. One junction end disagrees with the germline gene, perhaps due to a read error. The V call is TRBV27, the J call TRBJ1-4; the D is unclear. Per germline, CDR1 MNHEY and CDR2 SMNVEV (reference sequence). The CDR3 is made up of 15 amino acids. CDR3 region: CASSTTEATNEKLLF. In nucleotides, the CDR3 is TGTGCCAGCAGTACGACGGAAGCAACTAATGAAAAACTGCTTTTT.

This clonotype was recorded many times. This sequence joins TRBV9 and TRBJ1-1; TRBD1 agrees at 7 bases. Germline V lookup: CDR1 SGDLS, CDR2 YYNGEE. After removal of 4 bases from V and 6 bases from J, the junction contained 6 bases not matched to a gene. The length of the CDR3 is 13 residues. Here the CDR3 reads CASSSGQKPEAFF. Here the CDR3 DNA reads TGTGCCAGCAGCTCGGGACAGAAGCCTGAAGCTTTCTTT.

This clonotype appeared many times. V is TRBV6-6 and J is TRBJ2-7; possibly TRBD1 for D (6 bases). The germline CDR1 and CDR2 sequences are MNHNY and SVGAGI (reference sequence). The CDR3 extends over 14 amino acids. The ends were cut back, 4 bases at V and 2 bases at J, with 12 bases in the middle. CDR3 residues: CASSFYRETYEQYF. The DNA for the CDR3 is TGTGCCAGCAGTTTTTACAGGGAAACCTACGAGCAGTACTTC.

In this sample, this clonotype turned up many times. The J gene is TRBJ2-1, the V gene TRBV12-3 or TRBV12-4; TRBD2 is a possible D gene (5 bases). Deletions cut 5 bases from V and 2 bases from J, with 10 bases between. CDR3 length equals 14 residues. This CDR3 is CASSRGAPYNEQFF. The DNA for the CDR3 is TGTGCCAGCAGTCGGGGAGCTCCCTACAATGAGCAGTTCTTC.

The table lists this clonotype with a few counts. The CDR3: CAGEGATNEKLFF. CDR3 in DNA: TGTGCCGGTGAGGGAGCAACTAATGAAAAACTGTTTTTT. The chain joins TRBV2 to TRBJ1-4; D call uncertain. The CDR3 is 13 residues long. CDR1 is SNHLY and CDR2 is FYNNEI in the germline V gene. Trimming pared 11 bases from V and 0 bases from J, leaving 10 bases between. Full variable domain (outside the CDR3, taken from reference TRBV2 and TRBJ1-4): EPEVTQTPSHQVTQMGQEVILRCVPISNHLYFYWYRQILGQKVEFLVSFYNNEISEKSEIFDDQFSVERPDGSNFTLKIRSTKLEDSAMYFCAGEGATNEKLFFGSGTQLSVL.

The chain uses TRBV30 and TRBJ2-7, with 8 bases aligning to TRBD1. The V gene's germline CDR1 is GTSNPN and CDR2 SVGIG (reference sequence). This CDR3 comprises 13 residues. Trimming took 1 base from V and 3 from J; bases not matched to a gene: 2. DNA of the CDR3: TGTGCCTGGAGTGCGGACAGGGACTACGAGCAGTACTTC. Protein product: CAWSADRDYEQYF.

This clonotype came up many times. The V call is TRBV28, the J call TRBJ2-7; D is undetermined. From germline, CDR1 is MDHEN and CDR2 SYDVKM. There are 16 residues in the CDR3. V lost 5 bases to trimming and J lost 1 base, with 18 bases between them. CDR3 DNA sequence: TGTGCCAGCAGTCAATCAGGTACTATCAGGTCCTACGAGCAGTACTTC. Amino acids: CASSQSGTIRSYEQYF.

This rearrangement joins TRBV6-6 to TRBJ1-5; TRBD1 matches 7 bases. Looked up from germline, CDR1 is MNHNY and CDR2 is SVGAGI (reference sequence). The J segment lost 0 bases and the V segment lost 4 bases, leaving 9 bases of the junction unmatched. The CDR3 sequence is 17 residues long. The CDR3 nucleotides are TGTGCCAGCAGTTGGGGGACAGTTCGAAATAGCAATCAGCCCCAGCATTTT. Translation gives CASSWGTVRNSNQPQHF.

This clonotype has ten or more counts. The chain recombines TRBV12-5 with TRBJ2-3; tentatively, D is TRBD2 (6 bases). The CDR3 sequence is 15 residues long. Germline V lookup: CDR1 LGHNT, CDR2 FRNRAP. V gave up 10 bases and J gave up 0 bases, with 17 bases separating them. Written as DNA, the CDR3 is TGTGCTAACCAAAAGGCGGGATCTAGCACAGATACGCAGTATTTT. Translated: CANQKAGSSTDTQYF.

There are many counts of this clonotype. The genes are TRBV20-1 and TRBJ2-2, with D unclear. Between the trimmed V and J ends, which lost 0 bases and 8 bases, there was a span of 10 bases. This CDR3 is 13 amino acids long. The V gene's germline CDR1 is DFQATT and CDR2 SNEGSKA (reference sequence). The CDR3 protein is CSARDEKEGELFF. The CDR3 DNA sequence: TGCAGTGCTAGAGATGAGAAAGAGGGGGAGCTGTTTTTT.

This clonotype was found many times. The chain combines TRBV5-1 with TRBJ2-7, with D unresolved. Trimming shortened V by 0 bases and J by 4 bases, and 8 bases separated the two germline ends. There are 13 residues in the CDR3. Germline V gives CDR1 SGHRS, CDR2 YFSETQ. The CDR3 DNA sequence: TGCGCCAGCAGCTTGGCGCTACGGTACGAGCAGTACTTC. Its protein is CASSLALRYEQYF.

The CDR3 loop reads CASSSADPLDTQYF. CDR3 nucleotide sequence: TGTGCCAGCAGCTCGGCTGATCCTTTAGATACGCAGTATTTT. V and J are TRBV13 and TRBJ2-3; D call uncertain. Germline V lookup: CDR1 PRHDT, CDR2 FYEKMQ (reference sequence). The CDR3 has 14 amino acids. Trimming took off 4 bases at V and 5 bases at J, with 13 bases between the two ends.

In DNA form, the CDR3 reads TGTGCCAGCAGTGAAAATAGGTTGCAGTACTTC. Translated: CASSENRLQYF. The chain employs TRBV6-1 and TRBJ2-7, with no clear D. Germline CDR1 and CDR2: MNHNS and SASEGT. The CDR3 loop spans 11 amino acids. V was clipped by 2 bases and J by 9 bases, with 8 bases between them.

This clonotype was seen repeatedly, ten times or more. This sequence joins TRBV19 and TRBJ1-5; TRBD1 is a possible D gene (6 bases). Germline loops: CDR1 LNHDA, CDR2 SQIVND (reference sequence). The CDR3 covers 14 residues. The V end lost 2 bases, the J end lost 4 bases, and 9 bases lay between the germline ends. This CDR3 is CASSITQGNQPQHF. CDR3 DNA sequence: TGTGCCAGTAGTATAACACAGGGTAATCAGCCCCAGCATTTT.

This clonotype came up many times. This rearrangement joins TRBV7-8 to TRBJ1-5; D not certain. Trimming pared 0 bases from V and 0 bases from J, leaving 6 bases between. The CDR3 sequence is 15 residues long. Per germline, CDR1 SGHVS and CDR2 FQNEAQ. Here the CDR3 DNA reads TGTGCCAGCAGCTTAGCATCAGTTAGCAATCAGCCCCAGCATTTT. It yields the protein CASSLASVSNQPQHF.

For this clonotype: It may be a read error: a sequence one base away is much more abundant. The genes are TRBV15 and TRBJ1-2; no clear D gene. The CDR3 extends over 15 amino acids. V lost 0 bases, J lost 0 bases, and 8 bases lay in between. The germline gives CDR1 LNHNV, CDR2 YYDKDF (reference sequence). CDR3 sequence (DNA): TGTGCCACCAGCAGAGAAAAGGGAGCTAACTATGGCTACACCTTC. This gives the protein CATSREKGANYGYTF.

As to this clonotype: Given a much more abundant clone one base away, this may be a read error. The CDR3 loop is CASSFPRPYEQYF. The CDR3 region has the DNA TGTGCCAGCAGTTTTCCTCGTCCCTACGAGCAGTACTTC. The genes are TRBV28 and TRBJ2-7; no firm D call. V lost 3 bases and J 2 bases, leaving 8 bases between the germline ends. This CDR3 has 13 amino acids. The germline V gene has CDR1 MDHEN and CDR2 SYDVKM.

This clonotype was observed a few times. The genes are TRBV2 and TRBJ2-6; either TRBD1 or TRBD2 may supply D (7 bases each). V was trimmed by 1 base and J by 2 bases, leaving 12 bases between them. The CDR3 has 17 residues. Germline V gene sequence: CDR1 SNHLY, CDR2 FYNNEI. CDR3 region: CASSEVRGGPGANVLTF. CDR3 coding DNA: TGTGCCAGCAGTGAAGTCAGGGGGGGACCTGGGGCCAACGTCCTGACTTTC. Looking up the rest from reference TRBV2 and TRBJ2-6 gives the full variable domain: EPEVTQTPSHQVTQMGQEVILRCVPISNHLYFYWYRQILGQKVEFLVSFYNNEISEKSEIFDDQFSVERPDGSNFTLKIRSTKLEDSAMYFCASSEVRGGPGANVLTFGAGSRLTVL.

This clonotype has a count of ten or more. The V and J genes are TRBV4-3 and TRBJ1-5; unclear D gene. The CDR3 covers 16 residues. Trimming removed 0 bases at V and 0 bases at J, with 9 bases between. CDR1 and CDR2 from the germline V gene are LGHNA and YSLEER. CDR3 in amino acids: CASSQEFSLSNQPQHF. Written as DNA, the CDR3 is TGCGCCAGCAGCCAAGAGTTCAGTCTTAGCAATCAGCCCCAGCATTTT.

This clonotype was recorded once. This chain links TRBV7-9 with TRBJ2-7; the D gene is possibly TRBD1 (5 bases). The V end lost 4 bases, the J end lost 1 base, and 14 bases lay between the germline ends. This CDR3 is built from 15 residues. CDR1 and CDR2 from the germline V gene are SEHNR and FQNEAQ (reference sequence). CDR3 in amino acids: CASSSARTRSYEQYF. CDR3 nucleotide sequence: TGTGCCAGCAGCTCAGCCAGGACAAGGTCCTACGAGCAGTACTTC. The complete variable domain, with remaining parts taken from reference TRBV7-9 and TRBJ2-7, reads DTGVSQNPRHKITKRGQNVTFRCDPISEHNRLYWYRQTLGQGPEFLTYFQNEAQLEKSRLLSDRFSAERPKGSFSTLEIQRTEQGDSAMYLCASSSARTRSYEQYFGPGTRLTVT.

This clonotype was detected many times. The rearrangement links TRBV20-1 to TRBJ2-2; either TRBD1 or TRBD2 may supply D (5 bases each). The CDR3 loop spans 16 amino acids. V gave up 6 bases and J gave up 0 bases, with 17 bases separating them. Per germline, CDR1 DFQATT and CDR2 SNEGSKA (reference sequence). The CDR3 loop reads CSAKAPGRTNTGELFF. The CDR3 DNA is TGCAGTGCCAAAGCCCCAGGGAGAACGAACACCGGGGAGCTGTTTTTT.

At least ten counts were recorded for this clonotype. This chain joins TRBV12-3 or TRBV12-4 and TRBJ2-2; D gene ambiguous. The CDR3 totals 12 residues. With 5 bases removed from V and 7 bases from J, the gap between germline ends came to 8 bases. CDR3 bases: TGTGCCAGCAGTCAAACATACGGGGAGCTGTTTTTT. It yields the protein CASSQTYGELFF.

This clonotype was seen at least ten times. V is TRBV7-9 and J is TRBJ1-1, with TRBD1 matching 7 bases. With V trimmed by 0 bases and J by 3 bases, 4 bases remained unmatched. The germline CDR1 and CDR2 sequences are SEHNR and FQNEAQ (reference sequence). This CDR3 region has 15 residues. The CDR3 sequence is CASSLAQGVDTEAFF. In nucleotides, the CDR3 is TGTGCCAGCAGCTTAGCGCAGGGGGTCGACACTGAAGCTTTCTTT.

In its sample, this clonotype was seen many times. The chain is built from TRBV20-1 and TRBJ2-7; 11 bases map to TRBD2. CDR3 length: 18 residues. Germline loops: CDR1 DFQATT, CDR2 SNEGSKA (reference sequence). After removal of 4 bases from V and 4 bases from J, the junction contained 18 bases not matched to a gene. DNA of the CDR3: TGCAGTGCTACCGACCCGGACCGTGGGACTAGCGGACTATACGAGCAGTACTTC. Translation gives CSATDPDRGTSGLYEQYF.